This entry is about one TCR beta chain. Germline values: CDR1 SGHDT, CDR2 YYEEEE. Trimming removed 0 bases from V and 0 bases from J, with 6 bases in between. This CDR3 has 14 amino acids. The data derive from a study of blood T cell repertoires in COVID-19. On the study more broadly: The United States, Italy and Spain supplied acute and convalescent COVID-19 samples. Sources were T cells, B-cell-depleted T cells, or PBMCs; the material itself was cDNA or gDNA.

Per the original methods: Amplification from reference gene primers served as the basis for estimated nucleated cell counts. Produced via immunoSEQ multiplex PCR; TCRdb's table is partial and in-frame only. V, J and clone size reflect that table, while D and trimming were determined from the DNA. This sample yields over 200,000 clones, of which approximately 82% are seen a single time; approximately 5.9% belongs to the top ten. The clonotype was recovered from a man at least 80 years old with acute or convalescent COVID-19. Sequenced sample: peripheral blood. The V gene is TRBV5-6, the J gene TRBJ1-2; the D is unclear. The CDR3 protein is CASSLGVSNYGYTF. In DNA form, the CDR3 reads TGTGCCAGCAGCTTGGGTGTATCTAACTATGGCTACACCTTC.